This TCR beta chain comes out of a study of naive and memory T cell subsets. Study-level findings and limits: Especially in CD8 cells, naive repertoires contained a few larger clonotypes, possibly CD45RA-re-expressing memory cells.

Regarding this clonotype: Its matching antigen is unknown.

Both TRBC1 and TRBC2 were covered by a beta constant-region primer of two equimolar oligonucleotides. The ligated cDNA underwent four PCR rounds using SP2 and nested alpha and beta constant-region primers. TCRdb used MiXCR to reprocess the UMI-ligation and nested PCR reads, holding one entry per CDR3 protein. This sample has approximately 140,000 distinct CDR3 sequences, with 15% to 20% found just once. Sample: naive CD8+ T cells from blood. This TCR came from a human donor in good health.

CDR3 amino acids: CASSFGRGGYSNQPQHF. In DNA, the CDR3 is TGTGCCAGCAGTTTCGGGCGGGGGGGTTATAGCAATCAGCCCCAGCATTTT. The chain combines TRBV12-3 or TRBV12-4 with TRBJ1-5, with a weak D call TRBD1 (5 bases). The germline V and J ends were trimmed by 3 bases and 0 bases, with 15 bases remaining between them. There are 17 residues in the CDR3.